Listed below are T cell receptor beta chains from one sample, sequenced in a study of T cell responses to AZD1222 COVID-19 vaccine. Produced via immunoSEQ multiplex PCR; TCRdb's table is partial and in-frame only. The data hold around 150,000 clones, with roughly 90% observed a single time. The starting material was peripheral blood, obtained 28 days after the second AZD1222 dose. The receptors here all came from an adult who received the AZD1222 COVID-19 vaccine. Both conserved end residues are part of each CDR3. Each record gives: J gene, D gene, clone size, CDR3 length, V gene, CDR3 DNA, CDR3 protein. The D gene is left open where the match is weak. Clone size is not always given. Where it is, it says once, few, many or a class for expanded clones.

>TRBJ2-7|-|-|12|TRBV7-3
TGTGCCAGCGAGGATAGTTTGGACGAGCAGTACTTC
CASEDSLDEQYF
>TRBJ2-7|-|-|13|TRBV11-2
TGTGCCAGCAGCCCGTGGGGGGCCCACGAGCAGTACTTC
CASSPWGAHEQYF
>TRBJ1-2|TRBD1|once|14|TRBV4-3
TGCGCCAGCAGCCACGGGACAGGGAACTATGGCTACACCTTC
CASSHGTGNYGYTF
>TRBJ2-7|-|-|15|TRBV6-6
TGTGCCAGCAGTCCTGCCGGGACACGTTCCTACGAGCAGTACTTC
CASSPAGTRSYEQYF
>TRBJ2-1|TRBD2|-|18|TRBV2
TGTGCCAGCAGACCCTTTAGCGGGGGGGCCGGTTTTTACAATGAGCAGTTCTTC
CASRPFSGGAGFYNEQFF
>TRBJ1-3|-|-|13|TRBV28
TGTGCCAGCAGCTATACCTCAGCAAACACCATATATTTT
CASSYTSANTIYF
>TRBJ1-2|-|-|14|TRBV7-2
TGTGCCAGCAGTCACCGACAAGCAACAGATGGCTACACCTTC
CASSHRQATDGYTF
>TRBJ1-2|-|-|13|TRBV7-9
TGTGCCAGCAGCCCGGTGATATACTATGGCTACACCTTC
CASSPVIYYGYTF
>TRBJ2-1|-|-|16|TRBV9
TGTGCCAGCAGCGTAGAAGTAATTCTAAGGAACAATGAGCAGTTCTTC
CASSVEVILRNNEQFF
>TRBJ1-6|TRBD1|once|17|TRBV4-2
TGTGCCAGCAGCCAAGATATGCCCGGGACAGGTGGTTCACCCCTCCACTTT
CASSQDMPGTGGSPLHF
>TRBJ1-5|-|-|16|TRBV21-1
TGTGCCAGCAGCAAATGTCGCAGCTTATCGGATCAGCCCCAGCATTTT
CASSKCRSLSDQPQHF
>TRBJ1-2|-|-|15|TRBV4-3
TGCGCCAGCAGCCAAGATAGGAGACAGGACTATGGCTACACCTTC
CASSQDRRQDYGYTF
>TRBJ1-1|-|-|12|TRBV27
TGTGCCAGCAGCTCGGGGGGGACTGAAGCTTTCTTT
CASSSGGTEAFF
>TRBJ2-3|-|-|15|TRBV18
TGTGCCAGCTCACCACGGGGACGAAGCACAGATACGCAGTATTTT
CASSPRGRSTDTQYF
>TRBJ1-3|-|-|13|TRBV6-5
TGTGCCAGCAAGCCAGGCTCAGGAAACACCATATATTTT
CASKPGSGNTIYF
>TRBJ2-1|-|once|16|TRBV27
TGTGCCAGCAGTTTATCAGCAGGGGAGTCCTACAATGAGCAGTTCTTC
CASSLSAGESYNEQFF
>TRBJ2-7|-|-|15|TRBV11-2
TGTGCCAGCAGTTGGGGATCAACCTCCTCCTACGAGCAGTACTTC
CASSWGSTSSYEQYF
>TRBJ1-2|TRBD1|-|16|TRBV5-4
TGTGCCAGCGGGTACTCGGACAGGCAAGAGTTCTATGGCTACACCTTC
CASGYSDRQEFYGYTF
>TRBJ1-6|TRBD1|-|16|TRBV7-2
TGTGCCAGCAGCTCACCCGGGGGGACAGGGGTTAGGTCCCTCCACTTT
CASSSPGGTGVRSLHF
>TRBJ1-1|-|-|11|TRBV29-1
TGCAGCGTCCCCGACAGAAGTGAAGCTTTCTTT
CSVPDRSEAFF
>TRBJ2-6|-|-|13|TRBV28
TGTGCCAGCAGTTTAACAGGGGCCAACGTCCTGACTTTC
CASSLTGANVLTF
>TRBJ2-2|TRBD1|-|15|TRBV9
TGTGCCAGCAGCGTACAGGGGGCCGACACCGGGGAGCTGTTTTTT
CASSVQGADTGELFF
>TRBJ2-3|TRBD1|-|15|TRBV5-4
TGTGCCAGCAGCCTTGGACAGGGGGCAAGAGATACGCAGTATTTT
CASSLGQGARDTQYF
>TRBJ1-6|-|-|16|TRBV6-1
TGTGCCAGCAGTGAAGCGGGCAGCTCCTATAATTCACCCCTCCACTTT
CASSEAGSSYNSPLHF
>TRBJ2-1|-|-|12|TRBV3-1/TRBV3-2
TGTGCCAGCAGCCAAAGGGCCCGTGAGCAGTTCTTC
CASSQRAREQFF
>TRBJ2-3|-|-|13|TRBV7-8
TGTGCCAGCAGCCCGAGGCTGTCAGATACGCAGTATTTT
CASSPRLSDTQYF
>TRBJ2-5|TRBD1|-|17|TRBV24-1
TGTGCCACCAGTGATTCACCGGGACAGGGGGCTTGGGAGACCCAGTACTTC
CATSDSPGQGAWETQYF
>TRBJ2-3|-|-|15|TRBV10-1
TGCGCCAGCAGTGAAGTGGCGGCCAGCACAGATACGCAGTATTTT
CASSEVAASTDTQYF
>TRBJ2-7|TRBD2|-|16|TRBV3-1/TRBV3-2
TGTGCCAGCAGCACGATCGGGACTAGCGGGAAATACGAGCAGTACTTC
CASSTIGTSGKYEQYF
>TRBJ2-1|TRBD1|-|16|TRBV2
TGTGCCAGCAGTTCATTCGCCGGGACAGGGTTCTATGAGCAGTTCTTC
CASSSFAGTGFYEQFF
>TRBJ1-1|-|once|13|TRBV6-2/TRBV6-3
TGTGCCAGCAGCTTCGGACGGTACACTGAAGCTTTCTTT
CASSFGRYTEAFF
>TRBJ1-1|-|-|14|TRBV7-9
TGTGCCAGCAGCGAGAGGGGAGGGGACACTGAAGCTTTCTTT
CASSERGGDTEAFF
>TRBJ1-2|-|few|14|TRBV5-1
TGCGCCAGCAGCTTTAATCTCGGGACGTCTGGCTACACCTTC
CASSFNLGTSGYTF
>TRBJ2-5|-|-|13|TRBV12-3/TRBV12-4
TGTGCCAGCAGTTTAGGGCACGAGGAGACCCAGTACTTC
CASSLGHEETQYF
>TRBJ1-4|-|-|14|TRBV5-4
TGTGCCAGCAGCTCCTCCTACACTAATGAAAAACTGTTTTTT
CASSSSYTNEKLFF
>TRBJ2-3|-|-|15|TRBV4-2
TGTGCCAGCAGCCAGGAGACTAGTCCTACAGATACGCAGTATTTT
CASSQETSPTDTQYF
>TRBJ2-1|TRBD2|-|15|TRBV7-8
TGTGCCAGCAGCGCCCGGGAGGGCCACGACAATGAGCAGTTCTTC
CASSAREGHDNEQFF
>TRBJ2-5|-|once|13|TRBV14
TGTGCCAGCAGCCCCGGGCCAAAAGAGACCCAGTACTTC
CASSPGPKETQYF
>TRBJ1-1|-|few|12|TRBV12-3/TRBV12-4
TGTGCCAGCAGTTTATTTGCCACTGAAGCTTTCTTT
CASSLFATEAFF
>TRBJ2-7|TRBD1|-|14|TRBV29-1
TGCAGCGTTGCCCCCGGGACAGGGACCTACGAGCAGTACTTC
CSVAPGTGTYEQYF
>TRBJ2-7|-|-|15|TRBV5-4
TGTGCCAGCAGCTCCGGGACTTTGAGCTCCTACGAGCAGTACTTC
CASSSGTLSSYEQYF
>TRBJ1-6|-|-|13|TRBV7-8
TGTGCCAGCAGGCCAATGGGGAATTCACCCCTCCACTTT
CASRPMGNSPLHF
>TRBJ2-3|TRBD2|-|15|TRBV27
TGTGCCAGCAGACCGGGACTAGCGGGATTGGATACGCAGTATTTT
CASRPGLAGLDTQYF
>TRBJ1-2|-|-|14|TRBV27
TGTGCCAGCAGTTTTAGTGGATCGAACTATGGCTACACCTTC
CASSFSGSNYGYTF
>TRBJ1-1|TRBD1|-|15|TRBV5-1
TGCGCCAGCAGCGGGGCCGGACAGGGGGCCACTGAAGCTTTCTTT
CASSGAGQGATEAFF
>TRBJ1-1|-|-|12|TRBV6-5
TGTGCCAGCAGCGGGGTGGGCACTGAAGCTTTCTTT
CASSGVGTEAFF
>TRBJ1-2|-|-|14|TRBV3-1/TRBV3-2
TGTGCCAGCAGCCAAGACGGGAGGGGCTATGGCTACACCTTC
CASSQDGRGYGYTF
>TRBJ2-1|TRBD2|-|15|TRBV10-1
TGCGCCAGCAGTAGGGCTAGCGGGAGTTCCGATGAGCAGTTCTTC
CASSRASGSSDEQFF
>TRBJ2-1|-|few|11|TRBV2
TGTGCCAGCAGGGAGAACAATGAGCAGTTCTTC
CASRENNEQFF
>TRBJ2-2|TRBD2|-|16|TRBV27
TGTGCCAGCAGTTTATTTGGGACTAGCGTCACCGGGGAGCTGTTTTTT
CASSLFGTSVTGELFF
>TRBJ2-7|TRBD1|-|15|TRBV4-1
TGCGCCAGCAGCCAAGTCGGACAGGGGAAGGACGAGCAGTACTTC
CASSQVGQGKDEQYF
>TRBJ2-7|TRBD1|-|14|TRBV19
TGTGCCAGTAGCAGACGGGACAGGGTACCCGAGCAGTACTTC
CASSRRDRVPEQYF
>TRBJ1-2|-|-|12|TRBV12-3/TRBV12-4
TGTGCCAGCAGTTTCGGGGAATTAGGCTACACCTTC
CASSFGELGYTF
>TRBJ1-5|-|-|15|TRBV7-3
TGTGCCAGCAGCACCCTTTTCTGGCCTCATCAGCCCCAGCATTTT
CASSTLFWPHQPQHF
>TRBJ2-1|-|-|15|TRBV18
TGTGCCAGCTCACTCTACCCCCGGTCCTACAATGAGCAGTTCTTC
CASSLYPRSYNEQFF
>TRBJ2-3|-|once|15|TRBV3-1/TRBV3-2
TGTGCCAGCAGCCAAGTGGGGGCCCGCACAGATACGCAGTATTTT
CASSQVGARTDTQYF
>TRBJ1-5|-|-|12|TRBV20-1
TGCAGTGCTAGTTTGTCCAATCAGCCCCAGCATTTT
CSASLSNQPQHF